This T cell receptor (beta chain) is drawn from a study of human T cells and chemical hapten exposure. Looking at the study overall: Each patch test put 0.01% DPC on the upper back, and results were read at 6 days. Study-level results: TCRs above 1 in 1000 frequency stayed constant with DPC sensitization.

This CDR3 region has 14 residues. Germline V gene sequence: CDR1 SSHAT, CDR2 FNYEAQ (reference sequence). Stated time point: patch test 2, 6 weeks after DPC sensitization. Treatment reported: therapeutic diphenylcyclopropenone sensitization with weekly scalp DPC. MiXCR, applied by TCRdb to the RACE reads, yields one record per CDR3 protein. The sample carries about 350,000 distinct CDR3 sequences, around 6% recorded once. A remark on this clonotype: Its antigen is undetermined. Its ends do not fully match the called genes, so a read error is possible.

This sequence joins TRBV7-7 and TRBJ2-2, with D possibly matching TRBD2 (5 bases). Here the sequenced sample was whole blood, taken in connection with sensitization to the hapten diphenylcyclopropenone (DPC). This receptor was identified in a woman between 18 and 29 years old with alopecia areata. Some clones in this sample may be carry-over from other donors' samples. The chain's CDR3 is CASSGATNTGELFF. As DNA, the CDR3 is TGTGCTAGCAGCGGAGCGACGAACACCGGGGAGCTGTTTTTT.